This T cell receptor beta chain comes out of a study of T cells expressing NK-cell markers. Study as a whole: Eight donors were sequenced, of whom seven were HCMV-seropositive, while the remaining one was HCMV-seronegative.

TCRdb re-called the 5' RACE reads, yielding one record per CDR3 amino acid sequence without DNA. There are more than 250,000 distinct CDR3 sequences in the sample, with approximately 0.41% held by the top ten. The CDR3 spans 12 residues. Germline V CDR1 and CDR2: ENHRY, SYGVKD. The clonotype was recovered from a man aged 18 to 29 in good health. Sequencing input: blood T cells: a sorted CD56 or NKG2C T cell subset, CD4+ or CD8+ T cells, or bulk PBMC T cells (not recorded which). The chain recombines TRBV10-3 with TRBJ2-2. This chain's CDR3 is CAISPEAGELFF.